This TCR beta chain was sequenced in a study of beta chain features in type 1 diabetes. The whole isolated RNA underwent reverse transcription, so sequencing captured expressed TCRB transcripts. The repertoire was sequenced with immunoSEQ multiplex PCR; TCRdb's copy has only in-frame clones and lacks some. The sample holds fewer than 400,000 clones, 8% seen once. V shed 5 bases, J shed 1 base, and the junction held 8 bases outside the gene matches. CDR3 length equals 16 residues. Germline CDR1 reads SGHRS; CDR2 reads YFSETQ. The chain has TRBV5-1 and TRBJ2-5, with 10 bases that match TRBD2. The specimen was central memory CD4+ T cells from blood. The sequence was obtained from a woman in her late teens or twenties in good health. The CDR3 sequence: CASSKSGRAGQETQYF. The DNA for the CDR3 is TGCGCCAGCAGTAAAAGCGGGAGGGCCGGCCAAGAGACCCAGTACTTC.